These 17 T cell receptor beta chains share one sample of origin, sequenced in a study of metastatic and nonmetastatic thyroid tumors. TCRdb re-analyzed the PCR reads using MiXCR. This table has tens of thousands of clones, approximately 20% appearing once. Nobody among the patients had been given any treatment before thyroid surgery. Sequencing was performed on blood. These TCRs come from a female donor with papillary thyroid cancer or a benign thyroid nodule (not recorded which). Some clones in this sample may be carry-over from other donors' samples.

This clone was observed at least ten times. The rearrangement uses TRBV27 and TRBJ2-3, with 9 bases aligning to TRBD2. CDR1 is MNHEY, CDR2 SMNVEV, per germline (reference sequence). V was clipped by 1 base and J by 0 bases; unmatched bases: 2. The CDR3 spans 16 residues. The CDR3 protein is CASSLFTSGSTDTQYF. The CDR3 coding sequence is TGTGCCAGCAGTTTATTCACTAGCGGGAGCACAGATACGCAGTATTTT.

This clone appeared a few times. Possible read error: a much larger clone is one base away. Other DNA sequences in the sample encode the same CDR3. The CDR3 DNA sequence: TGCAGCGCCTGGACAGGGGGAAACGAGCAGTTCTTC. This sequence encodes CSAWTGGNEQFF. This chain joins TRBV29-1 and TRBJ2-1; 10 bases match TRBD1. The CDR3 length is 12 residues. Looked up from germline, CDR1 is SQVTM and CDR2 is ANQGSEA. The V gene end was trimmed by 7 bases and the J gene end by 10 bases; junction bases not matched to a gene: 7.

This clone was found a few times. This sequence joins TRBV3-1 and TRBJ2-7; D remains ambiguous. The CDR3 has 14 residues. The V end was cut by 1 base, the J end by 3 bases, with 10 bases between. CDR1 and CDR2 (germline): LGHDT, YNNKEL (reference sequence). The DNA for the CDR3 is TGTGCCAGCAGCCAAGGCGGTTCGGGCTACGAGCAGTACTTC. The encoded protein is CASSQGGSGYEQYF.

This clone was found once. This chain joins TRBV18 and TRBJ1-1, with D perhaps matching TRBD1 (5 bases). Per germline, CDR1 KGHSH and CDR2 LQKENI. The V end lost 2 bases, the J end lost 2 bases, and 9 bases lay between the germline ends. CDR3 length: 14 residues. DNA for the CDR3: TGTGCCAGCTCACCAGCTGGGGCCAACACTGAAGCTTTCTTT. Protein: CASSPAGANTEAFF.

This chain uses TRBV18 with TRBJ2-1, with D perhaps matching TRBD2 (6 bases). Germline assignment: CDR1 KGHSH and CDR2 LQKENI. The CDR3 covers 15 residues. Deletions cut 4 bases from V and 7 bases from J, with 17 bases between. CDR3 nucleotide sequence: TGTGCCAGCTCACTACCCTGGGAGGCGTGGAATGAGCAGTTCTTC. It is translated as CASSLPWEAWNEQFF.

This clone was seen ten or more times. The CDR3 DNA reads as TGTGCCAGCAGGAAAGGGACTTACAATGAGCAGTTCTTC. Amino acids: CASRKGTYNEQFF. The chain has TRBV28 and TRBJ2-1, with D possibly matching TRBD2 (6 bases). CDR1 and CDR2 from the germline V gene are MDHEN and SYDVKM. The CDR3 sequence is 13 residues long. V lost 6 bases and J 4 bases, leaving 10 bases between the germline ends.

This clone was counted ten times or more. The chain links TRBV7-3 to TRBJ2-2, with 9 bases aligning to TRBD2. CDR1 SGHTA and CDR2 FQGTGA come from the germline V gene. This CDR3 region has 15 residues. After removal of 3 bases from V and 4 bases from J, the junction contained 3 bases not matched to a gene. CDR3 region: CASSLRSGSTGELFF. The CDR3 nucleotides read TGTGCCAGCAGCTTGCGTAGCGGGAGCACCGGGGAGCTGTTTTTT.

Many counts were recorded for this clone. The CDR3 is CASSGITRNQPQHF. CDR3 in DNA: TGTGCCAGCAGCGGGATAACTAGGAATCAGCCCCAGCATTTT. This rearrangement joins TRBV6-1 to TRBJ1-5; D remains unclear. Looked up from germline, CDR1 is MNHNS and CDR2 is SASEGT. V was clipped by 6 bases and J by 4 bases, with 13 bases between them. The CDR3 has 14 amino acids.

The J gene is TRBJ2-2, the V gene TRBV20-1; 10 bases match TRBD2. This CDR3 is 14 amino acids long. The V segment lost 2 bases and the J segment 3 bases; nucleotides outside the gene matches: 0. CDR1 is DFQATT, CDR2 SNEGSKA, per germline (reference sequence). CDR3 loop: CSARLAGDTGELFF. The CDR3 DNA follows: TGCAGTGCTAGACTAGCGGGGGACACCGGGGAGCTGTTTTTT.

About this clone itself: Compared with germline, one end of the junction differs, possibly owing to a read error. The genes are TRBV5-1 and TRBJ2-7, with a weak D call TRBD2 (5 bases). The CDR3 extends over 14 amino acids. Germline CDR1 is SGHRS and CDR2 is YFSETQ. The CDR3 reads CASILGRSPREQYF. As DNA, the CDR3 is TGCGCCAGCATCTTGGGGAGATCTCCTCGCGAGCAGTACTTC.

This clone was detected ten times or more. V is TRBV19 and J is TRBJ1-2, with D uncertain. The CDR3 contains 15 residues. Germline V gives CDR1 LNHDA, CDR2 SQIVND (reference sequence). V gave up 2 bases and J gave up 2 bases, with 12 bases separating them. CDR3 DNA sequence: TGTGCCAGTAGTATAATTGGGCCGAGGAACTATGGCTACACCTTC. It specifies CASSIIGPRNYGYTF.

This clone was seen many times. This rearrangement joins TRBV3-1 to TRBJ2-5; TRBD2 aligns across 14 bases. The CDR3 totals 15 residues. The germline CDR1 and CDR2 sequences are LGHDT and YNNKEL (reference sequence). The ends lost 2 bases at V and 5 bases at J; junction bases unmatched: 1. This CDR3 reads CASSQWTSGGETQYF. CDR3 coding DNA: TGTGCCAGCAGCCAATGGACTAGCGGGGGGGAGACCCAGTACTTC.

This clone came up many times. The rearrangement links TRBV6-5 to TRBJ1-1; 9 bases fit TRBD1. This CDR3 has 14 residues. V lost 0 bases, J lost 7 bases, and 3 bases stayed unmatched. The V gene's germline CDR1 is MNHEY and CDR2 SVGAGI. CDR3 bases: TGTGCCAGCAGTTACTCGACAGGGGGAGATGAAGCTTTCTTT. This translates into CASSYSTGGDEAFF.

V and J are TRBV20-1 and TRBJ2-7; 9 bases fit TRBD2. CDR1 and CDR2 from the germline V gene are DFQATT and SNEGSKA (reference sequence). Losses at the gene ends were 4 bases for V and 5 bases for J; bases not matched to a gene: 3. The CDR3 covers 12 residues. CDR3 DNA sequence: TGCAGTGCTAATAGCGGGGGAGACGAGCAGTACTTC. Translating it yields CSANSGGDEQYF.

Worth noting for this clone: Given a much more abundant clone one base away, this may be a read error. Additional DNA sequences in this sample encode the identical CDR3. The chain couples TRBV2 to TRBJ1-2; D is ambiguous. Germline CDR1 SNHLY, CDR2 FYNNEI. Trimming took 4 bases from V and 3 from J, leaving 9 bases between them. The CDR3 covers 13 residues. The CDR3 nucleotides read TGTGCCAGCAGTGGCGCGGGTTACTATGGCTACACCTTC. Translating gives CASSGAGYYGYTF.

The table lists this clone with a count of one. V is TRBV5-1 and J is TRBJ1-2; 7 nucleotides align to TRBD1. V shed 4 bases, J shed 2 bases, and the junction held 11 bases outside the gene matches. The CDR3 has 16 amino acids. Germline V gene sequence: CDR1 SGHRS, CDR2 YFSETQ. CDR3 amino acids: CASSTMGQNINYGYTF. Here the CDR3 DNA reads TGCGCCAGCAGCACCATGGGACAGAACATAAACTATGGCTACACCTTC.

This clone appeared many times. CDR3 residues: CSARDGRLARANEQYF. The CDR3 DNA reads TGCAGTGCTAGAGATGGAAGGCTAGCGAGGGCAAACGAGCAGTACTTC. V is TRBV20-1 and J is TRBJ2-7; tentative D call: TRBD2 (6 bases). The V end was cut by 0 bases, the J end by 5 bases, with 20 bases between. The germline CDR1 and CDR2 sequences are DFQATT and SNEGSKA (reference sequence). The CDR3 is 16 residues long.